Listed below are T cell receptor beta chains from one sample, sequenced in a study of blood T cell repertoires in COVID-19. The protocol was immunoSEQ multiplex PCR, while the TCRdb copy is restricted to in-frame clones and leaves out a portion. The repertoire consists of tens of thousands of clones, with roughly four fifths occurring once and the leading ten covering over 12%. Specimen: peripheral blood. These receptors originate from a human donor with acute or convalescent COVID-19. The donor label of this sample is uncertain. Both conserved end residues are part of each CDR3. The D gene is left open where the match is weak. Size is omitted from some rows. Given values are once, few, many or a class for expanded clones.

V,D,J,size,DNA,CDR3
TRBV14,.,TRBJ1-6,.,TGTGCCAGCAGCCAAGTCGGTGTAGGGGGGGCGGGGACCCTCCACTTT,CASSQVGVGGAGTLHF
TRBV19,.,TRBJ2-1,.,TGTGCCAGTAGTGTAGCGCGAGACTACAATGAGCAGTTCTTC,CASSVARDYNEQFF
TRBV7-6,.,TRBJ2-2,.,TGTGCCAGCAGCCCCTACAGGGCTAGCACCGGGGAGCTGTTTTTT,CASSPYRASTGELFF
TRBV6-4,.,TRBJ1-3,.,TGTGCCAGCAGTCGGGATTCTGGAAACACCATATATTTT,CASSRDSGNTIYF
TRBV2,TRBD1,TRBJ1-5,.,TGTGCCAGCAGTACAGGGGGCGGCAATCAGCCCCAGCATTTT,CASSTGGGNQPQHF
TRBV19,.,TRBJ1-2,.,TGTGCCAGTAGTATACTCCCGGCACGAGGCTATGGCTACACCTTC,CASSILPARGYGYTF
TRBV28,.,TRBJ2-2,.,TGTGCCAGCAGTTTTTCAGGAATTAACACCGGGGAGCTGTTTTTT,CASSFSGINTGELFF
TRBV5-4,.,TRBJ2-2,.,TGTGCCAGCAGCTTGTCCAGGGGAAGATCCGGGGAGCTGTTTTTT,CASSLSRGRSGELFF
TRBV6-5,.,TRBJ2-5,.,TGTGCCAGCAGTTACTCGGCCCCTTACCAAGAGACCCAGTACTTC,CASSYSAPYQETQYF
TRBV7-9,TRBD2,TRBJ2-2,.,TGTGCCAGCAGCTTAGCGGCCCTAGCGGGCACCGGGGAGCTGTTTTTT,CASSLAALAGTGELFF
TRBV29-1,.,TRBJ2-1,.,TGCAGCGTACCCCTGGGGCAGGGATTTGTCAATGAGCAGTTCTTC,CSVPLGQGFVNEQFF
TRBV24-1,TRBD2,TRBJ2-5,.,TGTGCCACCAGTGCCCTGGGACTAGCGGGGGGGCGGGAGACCCAGTACTTC,CATSALGLAGGRETQYF
TRBV9,.,TRBJ2-7,.,TGTGCCAGCAGCGTAGCTACAGGCCCCAACGAGCAGTACTTC,CASSVATGPNEQYF
TRBV5-4,TRBD1,TRBJ1-5,.,TGTGCCAGCAGCTTTGACAGGGGAAGTGATCAGCCCCAGCATTTT,CASSFDRGSDQPQHF
TRBV30,.,TRBJ1-6,.,TGTGCCTGGACCACAAGAGGAACGGCAGCCCTCCACTTT,CAWTTRGTAALHF
TRBV4-2,.,TRBJ2-3,.,TGTGCCAGCAGCCAAGATTACAGCACCCTTCGCACAGATACGCAGTATTTT,CASSQDYSTLRTDTQYF
TRBV7-9,.,TRBJ1-6,once,TGTGCCAGCAGCTTATCTTCAGGGGCGGCGGCCCTCCACTTT,CASSLSSGAAALHF
TRBV19,TRBD1,TRBJ2-7,.,TGTGCCAGTAGTCACGGACAGGGAGGCGAGCAGTACTTC,CASSHGQGGEQYF
TRBV7-3,.,TRBJ1-5,few,TGTGCCAGCAGCCCGCCTGCTGGCGGGGATAGCAATCAGCCCCAGCATTTT,CASSPPAGGDSNQPQHF
TRBV19,.,TRBJ1-1,.,TGTGCCAGTAGTATAGTTCCGGGTGGGAGCGAAGCTTTCTTT,CASSIVPGGSEAFF
TRBV2,TRBD2,TRBJ2-3,few,TGTGCCAGCAGTGACACTAGCGGCACAGATACGCAGTATTTT,CASSDTSGTDTQYF
TRBV5-5,TRBD2,TRBJ2-1,once,TGTGCCAGCAGCCCCGAAAGCGGGGGGTGGCAGTTCTTC,CASSPESGGWQFF
TRBV24-1,.,TRBJ2-7,.,TGTGCCACCAGTGATCCAGGCCAGGGTACCTACGAGCAGTACTTC,CATSDPGQGTYEQYF